The 14 T cell receptor beta chains below all came from one sample that was sequenced in a study of cytomegalovirus exposure and HLA in healthy donors. The protocol was immunoSEQ multiplex PCR, while the TCRdb copy is restricted to in-frame clones and leaves out a portion. Of some 170,000 clones in the sample, roughly 90% were seen once. Sequenced material: PBMCs. The receptors derive from a woman between 18 and 29 years old in good health and CMV-seropositive.

The V call is TRBV5-1, the J call TRBJ2-7; weak D call: TRBD1 (5 bases). Germline V gene sequence: CDR1 SGHRS, CDR2 YFSETQ. V was pared by 0 bases and J by 5 bases, with 12 bases between. The CDR3 is made up of 14 amino acids. The DNA for the CDR3 is TGCGCCAGCAGCTTGGCGGGCAGGGTCGACGAGCAGTACTTC. Translation gives CASSLAGRVDEQYF. Variable domain in full (rest from reference TRBV5-1 and TRBJ2-7): KAGVTQTPRYLIKTRGQQVTLSCSPISGHRSVSWYQQTPGQGLQFLFEYFSETQRNKGNFPGRFSGRQFSNSRSEMNVSTLELGDSALYLCASSLAGRVDEQYFGPGTRLTVT.

V gene TRBV6-5 combines with J gene TRBJ2-5; the D is unclear. The CDR3 runs to 15 residues. Trimming left V 0 bases short and J 0 bases short, with 8 bases between. Germline CDR1 reads MNHEY; CDR2 reads SVGAGI. CDR3: CASSYSGADQETQYF. The CDR3 DNA follows: TGTGCCAGCAGTTACTCAGGAGCAGACCAAGAGACCCAGTACTTC.

This chain connects TRBV6-6 to TRBJ1-1, with D unresolved. V dropped 0 bases and J dropped 6 bases, with 8 bases sitting between them. The CDR3 is made up of 13 amino acids. Per germline, CDR1 MNHNY and CDR2 SVGAGI (reference sequence). CDR3 DNA sequence: TGTGCCAGCAGTTACTCGACTTCCGCTGAAGCTTTCTTT. Its translation is CASSYSTSAEAFF.

The chain recombines TRBV5-1 with TRBJ1-2, with TRBD1 identical over 7 bases. Unmatched junction bases numbered 6, after V lost 3 bases and J lost 4 bases. This CDR3 is built from 14 residues. The germline V gene has CDR1 SGHRS and CDR2 YFSETQ. The CDR3: CASSSMGQSYGYTF. CDR3 DNA: TGCGCCAGCAGCTCAATGGGACAGAGCTATGGCTACACCTTC.

The chain recombines TRBV5-1 with TRBJ2-5; 8 bases fit TRBD2. The ends lost 7 bases at V and 2 bases at J; junction bases unmatched: 16. Germline CDR1 is SGHRS and CDR2 is YFSETQ. CDR3 length equals 17 residues. The CDR3 protein is CASARASGPREQETQYF. CDR3 nucleotide sequence: TGCGCCAGCGCTCGGGCTAGCGGGCCAAGGGAACAAGAGACCCAGTACTTC.

The rearrangement links TRBV5-1 to TRBJ2-7; tentative D call: TRBD2 (6 bases). Germline V gives CDR1 SGHRS, CDR2 YFSETQ. This CDR3 region has 13 residues. V dropped 4 bases and J dropped 4 bases, with 12 bases sitting between them. As DNA, the CDR3 is TGCGCCAGCAGCGAGAGCGGGTGGTACGAGCAGTACTTC. This translates into CASSESGWYEQYF.

The J gene is TRBJ1-1, the V gene TRBV5-1; 9 positions agree with TRBD1. Germline CDR1 and CDR2: SGHRS and YFSETQ. Trimming removed 3 bases from V and 6 bases from J; junction bases left unmatched: 15. This CDR3 spans 17 amino acids. The CDR3 here is CASSSGTGTGMGAEAFF. CDR3 nucleotides: TGCGCCAGCAGCTCGGGAACCGGGACAGGGATGGGGGCTGAAGCTTTCTTT.

This chain joins TRBV15 and TRBJ1-2; D unclear. Germline CDR1 LNHNV, CDR2 YYDKDF (reference sequence). Trimming removed 2 bases at V and 5 bases at J, with 9 bases between. CDR3 length: 13 residues. CDR3 nucleotide sequence: TGTGCCACCAGCAGACAGAAAAGATATGGCTACACCTTC. Translated: CATSRQKRYGYTF. The full variable domain, in which reference TRBV15 and TRBJ1-2 provide the parts outside the CDR3, is DAMVIQNPRYQVTQFGKPVTLSCSQTLNHNVMYWYQQKSSQAPKLLFHYYDKDFNNEADTPDNFQSRRPNTSFCFLDIRSPGLGDTAMYLCATSRQKRYGYTFGSGTRLTVV.

This clone was found once. V gene TRBV2 combines with J gene TRBJ2-7, with 9 positions matching TRBD1. The germline V gene has CDR1 SNHLY and CDR2 FYNNEI. The length of the CDR3 is 14 residues. V was clipped by 7 bases and J by 5 bases; unmatched bases: 9. The CDR3 sequence: CASTPRDRAHEQYF. The CDR3 DNA reads as TGTGCCAGCACACCCCGGGACAGGGCCCACGAGCAGTACTTC.

J is TRBJ1-1 and V is TRBV28, with TRBD1 identical over 7 bases. With 6 bases clipped from V and 4 bases from J, the junction kept 8 bases outside the gene matches. The CDR3 is 14 residues long. Germline CDR1 and CDR2: MDHEN and SYDVKM. This CDR3 is CASRSGGFGTEAFF. CDR3 in DNA: TGTGCCAGCAGGTCAGGGGGTTTCGGCACTGAAGCTTTCTTT.

The chain is built from TRBV6-5 and TRBJ2-5; D unclear. Trimming took off 2 bases at V and 5 bases at J, with 9 bases between the two ends. The CDR3 sequence is 13 residues long. CDR1 MNHEY and CDR2 SVGAGI come from the germline V gene. CDR3 residues: CASSYHRAETQYF. The CDR3 region has the DNA TGTGCCAGCAGTTACCATCGCGCGGAGACCCAGTACTTC.

This clone was counted once. This chain links TRBV11-2 with TRBJ2-1; 9 bases fit TRBD1. CDR3 size: 14 residues. Unmatched junction bases numbered 2, after V lost 3 bases and J lost 5 bases. CDR1 is SGHAT and CDR2 is FQNNGV in the germline V gene. CDR3 DNA: TGTGCCAGCAGCTTTACAGGGGGCCACAATGAGCAGTTCTTC. Its translation: CASSFTGGHNEQFF.

This clone was detected only a few times. The chain is built from TRBV19 and TRBJ2-7; 12 bases line up with TRBD2. The CDR3 extends over 15 amino acids. The germline CDR1 and CDR2 sequences are LNHDA and SQIVND (reference sequence). Trimming at V came to 5 bases and at J to 3 bases, leaving 5 bases not matched to a gene. The CDR3 region is CASSPTLAGGYEQYF. The CDR3 DNA reads TGTGCCAGTAGTCCAACACTAGCGGGGGGCTACGAGCAGTACTTC.

This clone was detected only once. The V call is TRBV7-2, the J call TRBJ2-7; 14 nucleotides agree with TRBD2. V lost 1 base and J lost 5; bases outside the gene matches: 7. Germline CDR1 is SGHTA and CDR2 is FQGNSA. The CDR3 extends over 17 amino acids. The CDR3 sequence: CASSLEGTSGRFHEQYF. In DNA form, the CDR3 reads TGTGCCAGCAGCTTAGAAGGGACTAGCGGGAGATTCCACGAGCAGTACTTC.